These T cell receptor beta chains were read from a single sample in a study of T cell responses to AZD1222 COVID-19 vaccine. Method: immunoSEQ multiplex PCR; TCRdb's copy keeps in-frame clones and lacks some. The sample shows about 66,000 clones, around 90% of them seen only once. The sequencing here drew on peripheral blood, taken 28 days after the second dose of the MenACWY control vaccine. The source of these receptors is an adult who received the MenACWY meningococcal vaccine as a control. CDR3s include the opening cysteine and the closing phenylalanine or tryptophan. Each record gives: J gene, V gene, clone size, D gene, CDR3 length, CDR3 DNA, CDR3 protein. D genes are given only for firm matches. Not all rows give a size; the values are once, few, many and, for expanded clones, a class.

TRBJ1-4	TRBV29-1	once	-	13	TGCAGCGTAAGGCTGGGTAGCGGAGAAAAACTGTTTTTT	CSVRLGSGEKLFF
TRBJ1-1	TRBV5-1	-	-	11	TGCGCCAGCAGCGCGGGCCGTGAAGCTTTCTTT	CASSAGREAFF
TRBJ2-7	TRBV7-2	once	TRBD2	16	TGTGCCAGCAGCGCCGGTAGGAGCGGGAGACCCTACGAGCAGTACTTC	CASSAGRSGRPYEQYF
TRBJ1-1	TRBV5-5	medium-sized	-	13	TGTGCCAGCAGCTTCTATGTGAACACTGAAGCTTTCTTT	CASSFYVNTEAFF
TRBJ2-7	TRBV28	-	-	11	TGTGCCAGCAGCGGACAATACGAGCAGTACTTC	CASSGQYEQYF
TRBJ2-2	TRBV5-6	-	-	12	TGTGCCAGCAGCCCATTCACCGGGGAGCTGTTTTTT	CASSPFTGELFF
TRBJ2-7	TRBV7-9	-	-	12	TGTGCCAGCAGCTTTTTTGGACGCGAGCAGTACTTC	CASSFFGREQYF
TRBJ2-7	TRBV10-3	-	-	12	TGTGCCATTCGCGCAAGCTCCTACGAGCAGTACTTC	CAIRASSYEQYF
TRBJ2-6	TRBV29-1	-	-	13	TGCAGCGTTTCGGACTCTGGGGCCAACGTCCTGACTTTC	CSVSDSGANVLTF
TRBJ1-2	TRBV7-9	-	-	13	TGTGCCAGCAGCCCAGCAATGAACTATGGCTACACCTTC	CASSPAMNYGYTF
TRBJ2-3	TRBV5-1	-	-	14	TGCGCCAGCAGCTTGTCGGCGCTCACAGATACGCAGTATTTT	CASSLSALTDTQYF
TRBJ2-1	TRBV6-6	-	-	17	TGTGCCAGCAGGCGACCCAGCGGACCGAGCTCCTACAATGAGCAGTTCTTC	CASRRPSGPSSYNEQFF
TRBJ1-5	TRBV7-2	-	TRBD1	15	TGTGCCAGCAGCCGCGCTTGGGACAGGGACCAGCCCCAGCATTTT	CASSRAWDRDQPQHF
TRBJ2-6	TRBV5-4	-	TRBD1	17	TGTGCCAGCAGCGCTACCGGGACAGGGTTTGGGGCCAACGTCCTGACTTTC	CASSATGTGFGANVLTF
TRBJ2-1	TRBV29-1	-	-	12	TGCAGCGTTGAAGATACCTCGCATGAGCAGTTCTTC	CSVEDTSHEQFF
TRBJ1-3	TRBV4-2	-	-	14	TGTGCCAGCAGCCAAGGGGACGCTGGAAACACCATATATTTT	CASSQGDAGNTIYF
TRBJ2-5	TRBV23-1	-	TRBD2	19	TGCGCCAGCAGTCAATGGAGAGGGGTCAGCGGGAGTAGTGGGGAGACCCAGTACTTC	CASSQWRGVSGSSGETQYF
TRBJ2-1	TRBV27	-	TRBD2	17	TGTGCCAGCAGCCGTCGGACTAGCCAAAACCAACTTAATGAGCAGTTCTTC	CASSRRTSQNQLNEQFF
TRBJ1-2	TRBV28	-	-	13	TGTGCCAGCATCCTACCGGGGAACTATGGCTACACCTTC	CASILPGNYGYTF
TRBJ1-2	TRBV6-5	-	-	13	TGTGCCAGCAGCCCCACGCGGGGCTATGGCTACACCTTC	CASSPTRGYGYTF
TRBJ1-3	TRBV19	-	TRBD1	16	TGTGCCAGTACGGGCTGGGACAGGGTCTCTGGAAACACCATATATTTT	CASTGWDRVSGNTIYF
TRBJ1-1	TRBV7-2	-	-	15	TGTGCCAGCAGCTTAGTGGCAGGCTTGAACACTGAAGCTTTCTTT	CASSLVAGLNTEAFF
TRBJ1-3	TRBV12-3/TRBV12-4	-	-	13	TGTGCCAGCAGTCAAACCCCCCAAGACACCATATATTTT	CASSQTPQDTIYF
TRBJ1-1	TRBV18	-	TRBD1	13	TGTGCCAGCTCATCCCGGGACAGGGTATCAGCTTTCTTT	CASSSRDRVSAFF
TRBJ2-7	TRBV28	-	-	15	TGTGCCAGCAGTAGGCCCGACACAGGGCCCTACGAGCAGTACTTC	CASSRPDTGPYEQYF
TRBJ2-7	TRBV2	once	TRBD1	12	TGTGCCAGCAGTGCAACAGGGGGCGAGCAGTACTTC	CASSATGGEQYF
TRBJ2-7	TRBV5-1	-	TRBD2	14	TGCGCCAGCAGCTTGGGTAGCGGGAGGTACGAGCAGTACTTC	CASSLGSGRYEQYF
TRBJ2-1	TRBV3-1/TRBV3-2	once	-	15	TGTGCCAGCAGCCCTCGCCGCGGGTCGGGCAATGAGCAGTTCTTC	CASSPRRGSGNEQFF
TRBJ2-7	TRBV4-1	-	TRBD1	16	TGCGCCAGCAGCCAACGAACAGGGGGTTTGTCCTACGAGCAGTACTTC	CASSQRTGGLSYEQYF
TRBJ2-4	TRBV21-1	-	-	16	TGTGCCAGCAGCACTGGGACAGGGGACCCCAAAAACATTCAGTACTTC	CASSTGTGDPKNIQYF
TRBJ1-6	TRBV10-2	-	TRBD1	16	TGCGCCAGCAGTACGGGACAGGGATCGATCAATTCACCCCTCCACTTT	CASSTGQGSINSPLHF
TRBJ1-6	TRBV4-3	few	-	17	TGCGCCAGCAGCCAAGACCCGGGCGGGGATAACTCTTCACCCCTCCACTTT	CASSQDPGGDNSSPLHF
TRBJ1-5	TRBV4-1	once	-	13	TGCGCCAGCAGCCAACCGATCAATCAGCCCCAGCATTTT	CASSQPINQPQHF
TRBJ1-5	TRBV10-1	-	TRBD1	14	TGCGCCAGCATGACAGGGAACAGCAATCAGCCCCAGCATTTT	CASMTGNSNQPQHF
TRBJ2-7	TRBV29-1	-	-	12	TGCAGCGTTGAAAGCAGGGGTGGGGAGCAGTACTTC	CSVESRGGEQYF
TRBJ2-7	TRBV27	once	TRBD1	14	TGTGCCAGCAGGCTCACGGGACAGATCTACGAGCAGTACTTC	CASRLTGQIYEQYF
TRBJ1-5	TRBV6-5	-	-	14	TGTGCCAGCAGTTTGCTTTATAGCAATCAGCCCCAGCATTTT	CASSLLYSNQPQHF
TRBJ1-2	TRBV6-5	-	-	16	TGTGCCAGCAGTTTTTCGGGGTTGGGCGGTATGGGTGGCTACACCTTC	CASSFSGLGGMGGYTF
TRBJ2-2	TRBV30	-	-	14	TGTGCCTGGGCAGCGGGCGCGAACACCGGGGAGCTGTTTTTT	CAWAAGANTGELFF
TRBJ2-5	TRBV30	-	-	13	TGTGCCTGGAGCAATGACCTGGTCGAGACCCAGTACTTC	CAWSNDLVETQYF
TRBJ2-2	TRBV21-1	-	-	17	TGTGCCAGCAGCAAAGGAGGTAGTGGCCAGTTGACCGGGGAGCTGTTTTTT	CASSKGGSGQLTGELFF
TRBJ2-4	TRBV6-5	-	-	15	TGTGCCAGCAGTCCGCTCGGGGGCAGAAAAAACATTCAGTACTTC	CASSPLGGRKNIQYF
TRBJ2-3	TRBV5-1	-	TRBD1	16	TGCGCCAGCAGCTTGGAAGGCAGGGGGAGTGCAGATACGCAGTATTTT	CASSLEGRGSADTQYF
TRBJ2-2	TRBV6-5	few	-	14	TGTGCCAGCAGGCCAGGGGATAACACCGGGGAGCTGTTTTTT	CASRPGDNTGELFF
TRBJ1-6	TRBV27	-	-	16	TGTGCCAGCAGTTTATTTGGAGGGACGCGGAATTCACCCCTCCACTTT	CASSLFGGTRNSPLHF
TRBJ1-1	TRBV6-5	-	TRBD1	14	TGTGCCAGCAGGTGGGACAGGCAAAACACTGAAGCTTTCTTT	CASRWDRQNTEAFF
TRBJ2-6	TRBV3-1/TRBV3-2	once	-	13	TGTGCCAGCAGCCACTCTGGGGCCAACGTCCTGACTTTC	CASSHSGANVLTF